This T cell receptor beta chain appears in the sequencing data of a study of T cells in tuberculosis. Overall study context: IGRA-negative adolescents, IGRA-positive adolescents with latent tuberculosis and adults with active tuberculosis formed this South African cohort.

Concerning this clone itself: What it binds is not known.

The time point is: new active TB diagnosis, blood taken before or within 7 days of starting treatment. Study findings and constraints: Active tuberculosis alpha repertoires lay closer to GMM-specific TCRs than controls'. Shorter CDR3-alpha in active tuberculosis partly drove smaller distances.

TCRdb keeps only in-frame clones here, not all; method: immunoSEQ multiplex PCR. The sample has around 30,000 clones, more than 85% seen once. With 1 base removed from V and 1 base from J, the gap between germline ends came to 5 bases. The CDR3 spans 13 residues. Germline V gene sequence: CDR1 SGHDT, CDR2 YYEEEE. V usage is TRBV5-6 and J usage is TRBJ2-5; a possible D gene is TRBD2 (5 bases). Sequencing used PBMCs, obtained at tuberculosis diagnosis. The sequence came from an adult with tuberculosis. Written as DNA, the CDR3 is TGTGCCAGCAGCTTGCGGGGCCAAGAGACCCAGTACTTC. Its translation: CASSLRGQETQYF.